At least ten counts were recorded for the clone carrying this T cell receptor (beta chain). The target antigen is unknown. The time point here: newly diagnosed GD, antithyroid drugs for less than 3 months. Scientists built the TCR library using RNA that was extracted from PBMCs. This entry belongs to a study of regulatory T cells in long-lasting Graves disease. With iRepertoire HTBI primers and Arm-PCR of CDR3 regions, TCR beta libraries were built. MiXCR, run by TCRdb on the multiplex PCR reads, gives a single entry per CDR3 protein. The table has about 400,000 distinct CDR3 sequences, 16% seen once. Whole-study findings and limits: Clonotypes that were public and shared totalled 2,500 to 3,500 in persistent patients versus about a thousand in new patients.

Trimming shortened V by 0 bases and J by 4 bases, and 12 bases separated the two germline ends. The CDR3 has 15 amino acids. Germline V gives CDR1 MNHEY, CDR2 SVGAGI. The same specimen was also included in a second study, on T cells in Graves' hyperthyroidism and ophthalmopathy.

This TCR came from a woman aged 18 to 35 with Graves disease. The V call is TRBV6-5, the J call TRBJ1-2; D is ambiguous. The sequencing used peripheral blood mononuclear cells (PBMCs), collected at new diagnosis, from a patient treated with antithyroid drugs. Here the CDR3 reads CASSYSSGEGYGYTF. The DNA of the CDR3 is TGTGCCAGCAGTTACTCGAGCGGGGAGGGCTATGGCTACACCTTC.